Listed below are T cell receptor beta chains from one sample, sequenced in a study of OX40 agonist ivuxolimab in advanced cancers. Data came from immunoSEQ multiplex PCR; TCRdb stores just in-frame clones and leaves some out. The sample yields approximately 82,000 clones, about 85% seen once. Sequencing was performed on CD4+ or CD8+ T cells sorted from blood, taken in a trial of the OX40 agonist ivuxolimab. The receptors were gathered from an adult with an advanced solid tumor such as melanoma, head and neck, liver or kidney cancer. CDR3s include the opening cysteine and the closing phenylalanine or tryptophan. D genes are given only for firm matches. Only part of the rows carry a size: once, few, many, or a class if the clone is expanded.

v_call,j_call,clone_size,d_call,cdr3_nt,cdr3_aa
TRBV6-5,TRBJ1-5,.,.,TGTGCCAGCAGGCCGACAGCAATTAGCAATCAGCCCCAGCATTTT,CASRPTAISNQPQHF
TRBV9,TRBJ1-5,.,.,TGTGCCAGCAGCATTACGGGGAATCAGCCCCAGCATTTT,CASSITGNQPQHF
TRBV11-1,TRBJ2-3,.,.,TGTGCCAGCAGCCTCAGGGGGCGGGGGGGCCTGACAGATACGCAGTATTTT,CASSLRGRGGLTDTQYF
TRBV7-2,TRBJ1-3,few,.,TGTGCCAGCAGCTTAGTAGCGGGGAACTCTGGAAACACCATATATTTT,CASSLVAGNSGNTIYF
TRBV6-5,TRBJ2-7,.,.,TGTGCCAGCAGTTTGAAGTACGAGCAGTACTTC,CASSLKYEQYF
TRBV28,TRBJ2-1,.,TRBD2,TGTGCCAGCAGTCCCCTAGGCGGGGGGGCCTGGAATGAGCAGTTCTTC,CASSPLGGGAWNEQFF
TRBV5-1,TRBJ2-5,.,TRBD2,TGCGCCAGCAGCTTGGGGCTAGCGGGTGTACAAGAGACCCAGTACTTC,CASSLGLAGVQETQYF
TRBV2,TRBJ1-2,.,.,TGTGCCAGCAGTGTATCCCAATGGGCCCCTCCAGCTTTC,CASSVSQWAPPAF
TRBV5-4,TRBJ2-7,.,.,TGTGCCAGCAGCCCCGGACCTGGGGGCTTGTTGGACTACGAGCAGTACTTC,CASSPGPGGLLDYEQYF
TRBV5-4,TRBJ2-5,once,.,TGTGCCAGCAGCAAGGGGCTGGCCCTACCCCAAGAGACCCAGTACTTC,CASSKGLALPQETQYF
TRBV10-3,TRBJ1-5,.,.,TGTGCCACCGACGCAGGCAATCAGCCCCAGCATTTT,CATDAGNQPQHF
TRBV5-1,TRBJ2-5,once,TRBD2,TGCGCCAGCAGCCAAGAGAAGGGACTAGCGGGGGAAGAGACCCAGTACTTC,CASSQEKGLAGEETQYF
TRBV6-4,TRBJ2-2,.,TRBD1,TGTGCCAGCAGTGCCAGGACAGGCACGAACACCGGGGAGCTGTTTTTT,CASSARTGTNTGELFF
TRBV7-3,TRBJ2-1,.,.,TGTGCCAGCAGCCCAGGCCCCTACAATGAGCAGTTCTTC,CASSPGPYNEQFF
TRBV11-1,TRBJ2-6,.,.,TGTGCCAGCAGCTTCCAACCGGGGCAGGGGGGCTCTGGGGCCAACGTCCTGACTTTC,CASSFQPGQGGSGANVLTF
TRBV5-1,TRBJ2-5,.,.,TGCGCCAGCATCCCTACGGCGGGGACCCAAGAGACCCAGTACTTC,CASIPTAGTQETQYF
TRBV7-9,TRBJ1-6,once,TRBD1,TGTGCCAGCAGGGGTCCGGGACAGGGTATTTCACCCCTCCACTTT,CASRGPGQGISPLHF
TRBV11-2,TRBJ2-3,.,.,TGTGCCAGCAGCTTAGTGTTGCATACGCAGTATTTT,CASSLVLHTQYF
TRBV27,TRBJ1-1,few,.,TGTGCCAGCAGTTTTGGCACTGAAGCTTTCTTT,CASSFGTEAFF
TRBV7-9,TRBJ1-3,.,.,TGTGCCAGCAGCCGCCTCGTGGGCGACACCATATATTTT,CASSRLVGDTIYF
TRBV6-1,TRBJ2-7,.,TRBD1,TGTGCCAGCAGGATAGGGGACAGTTCCTCCTACGAGCAGTACTTC,CASRIGDSSSYEQYF
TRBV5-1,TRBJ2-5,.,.,TGCGCCAGCAGTCGATCGGGCAGGGCGGAAGAGACCCAGTACTTC,CASSRSGRAEETQYF
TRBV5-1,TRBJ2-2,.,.,TGCGCCAGCAGCTCTGGGGGAGCAAACACCGGGGAGCTGTTTTTT,CASSSGGANTGELFF
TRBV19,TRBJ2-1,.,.,TGTGCCAGTAGTATATCGCCCACGGCGACCTACAATGAGCAGTTCTTC,CASSISPTATYNEQFF
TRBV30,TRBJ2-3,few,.,TGTGCCTGGAGTGTGGCGCGCACAGATACGCAGTATTTT,CAWSVARTDTQYF
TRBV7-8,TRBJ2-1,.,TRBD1,TGTGCCAGCAGTTTGGGGGACAGAAAGCAGTTCTTC,CASSLGDRKQFF
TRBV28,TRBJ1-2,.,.,TGTGCCAGCAGTTTTTCGGGTAGCTATGGCTACACCTTC,CASSFSGSYGYTF
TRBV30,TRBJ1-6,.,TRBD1,TGTGCCTGGAGTGACCCGGACAGGGTTTCTTCACCCCTCCACTTT,CAWSDPDRVSSPLHF
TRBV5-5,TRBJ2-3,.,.,TGTGCCAGCAGTGGGACTGGCATCGATACGCAGTATTTT,CASSGTGIDTQYF
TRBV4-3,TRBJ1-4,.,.,TGCGCCAGCAGCCAATACTCGGGGGGGTTCGGTGAAAAACTGTTTTTT,CASSQYSGGFGEKLFF
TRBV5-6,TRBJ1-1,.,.,TGTGCCAGCAGCCTCCCCTCCCCTGACACTGAAGCTTTCTTT,CASSLPSPDTEAFF
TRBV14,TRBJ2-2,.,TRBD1,TGTGCCAGCAGCCCTTGGACAGGGGCTCTGAGGGACACCGGGGAGCTGTTTTTT,CASSPWTGALRDTGELFF
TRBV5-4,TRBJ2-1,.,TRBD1,TGTGCCAGCTCCCGGGACAGGGAGGCGGAGCAGTTCTTC,CASSRDREAEQFF
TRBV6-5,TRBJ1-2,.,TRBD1,TGTGCCAGCAGCACAGGGGGCTGGCTAGACTATGGCTACACCTTC,CASSTGGWLDYGYTF
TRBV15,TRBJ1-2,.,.,TGTGCCACCAGCAGAGAAATGAGGAGCGGCTATGGCTACACCTTC,CATSREMRSGYGYTF
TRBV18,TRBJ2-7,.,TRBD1,TGTGCCAGCTCACCATATACAGGGGGCACGGGCGAGCAGTACTTC,CASSPYTGGTGEQYF
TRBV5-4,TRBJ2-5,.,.,TGTGCCAGCAGCTTGACTGAGGGGCTTGAGACCCAGTACTTC,CASSLTEGLETQYF
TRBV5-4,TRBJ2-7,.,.,TGTGCCAGCAGCTTCGACAGCACCTACGAGCAGTACTTC,CASSFDSTYEQYF